The text below deals with one T cell receptor (beta chain). Its antigen is not known. This sample is part of a study of T cell repertoires in cytomegalovirus infection. At the level of the study: Recently identified HLA-C-restricted CMV epitopes were used, and well-studied HLA-B-restricted CMV epitopes were used as well. Both CMV infection and a matching HLA type were indicated by public TCR beta signatures. Notes on the study in general: People with CMV and the relevant HLA were identified by cumulative public TCR beta family frequency. The response measured ex vivo was dominated by TCR beta clonotypes (HLA-C-restricted and CMV-specific).

Germline loops: CDR1 DFQATT, CDR2 SNEGSKA (reference sequence). CDR3 length equals 12 residues. V lost 3 bases, J lost 0 bases, and 5 bases lay in between. In TCRdb, the reads were re-called with MiXCR into one record per CDR3 protein. The repertoire consists of some 500,000 distinct CDR3 sequences, with 40% occurring once and the leading ten covering 48%. The chain joins TRBV20-1 to TRBJ1-2; no clear D. This receptor was taken from a human donor in good health (CMV status not recorded). Some clones in this sample may be carry-over from other donors' samples. Specimen: cultured PBMCs, collected from culture after CMV antigen stimulation. Written as DNA, the CDR3 is TGCAGTGCTAGCGGGACTAACTATGGCTACACCTTC. It encodes CSASGTNYGYTF.